This TCR beta chain is from a study of blood T cell repertoires in COVID-19. About the study: The United States, Italy and Spain provided the acute and convalescent COVID-19 samples.

This CDR3 has 15 amino acids. Germline lookup yields CDR1 MNHEY and CDR2 SVGAGI. V was cut by 6 bases and J by 3 bases, with 18 bases left in between. Study processing details: Reference gene primer amplification gave nucleated cell count estimates. Clones were read by immunoSEQ multiplex PCR, and TCRdb kept only the in-frame ones, dropping some. V, J and clone size reflect that table, while D and trimming were determined from the DNA. Of some 220,000 clones in the sample, around 85% were seen once. Recruited during active infection, patients (from Seattle) were subsequently followed longitudinally. V and J are TRBV6-5 and TRBJ2-7; TRBD2 might be the D (5 bases). This clonotype was sampled from a woman aged 70 to 79 with COVID-19, enrolled during active disease. Sequenced: peripheral blood. The CDR3 bases are TGTGCCAGCAGCCGACCGGGCATCGGAGGCTACGAGCAGTACTTC. Its translation is CASSRPGIGGYEQYF.